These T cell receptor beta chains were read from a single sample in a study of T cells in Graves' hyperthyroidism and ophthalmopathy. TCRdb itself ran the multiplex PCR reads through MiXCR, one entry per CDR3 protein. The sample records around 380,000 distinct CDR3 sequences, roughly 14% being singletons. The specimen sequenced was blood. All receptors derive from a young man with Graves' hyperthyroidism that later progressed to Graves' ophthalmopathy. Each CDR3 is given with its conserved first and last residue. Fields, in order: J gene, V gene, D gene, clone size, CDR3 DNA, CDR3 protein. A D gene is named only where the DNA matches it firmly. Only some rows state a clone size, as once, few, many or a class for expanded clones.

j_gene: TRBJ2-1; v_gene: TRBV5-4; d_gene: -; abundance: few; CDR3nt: TGTGCCAGCAGCTTGCTTGAGGATGAGCAGTTCTTC; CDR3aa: CASSLLEDEQFF
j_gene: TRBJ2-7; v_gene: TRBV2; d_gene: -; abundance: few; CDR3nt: TGTGCCAGCACCATGGGCAGTTCGACCTACGAGCAGTACTTC; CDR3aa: CASTMGSSTYEQYF
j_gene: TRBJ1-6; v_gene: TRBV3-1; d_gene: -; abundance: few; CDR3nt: TGTGCCAGCAGCTTCGCGGAGGGGTATAATTCACCCCTCCACTTT; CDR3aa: CASSFAEGYNSPLHF
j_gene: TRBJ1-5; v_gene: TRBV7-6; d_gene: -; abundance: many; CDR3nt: TGTGCCAGCAGCCCTCAGTGGAATCAGCCCCAGCATTTT; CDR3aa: CASSPQWNQPQHF
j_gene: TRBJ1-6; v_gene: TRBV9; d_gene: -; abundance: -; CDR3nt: TGTGCCAGCAGCGAGGGTCCTAATAATTCACCCCTCCACTTT; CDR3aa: CASSEGPNNSPLHF
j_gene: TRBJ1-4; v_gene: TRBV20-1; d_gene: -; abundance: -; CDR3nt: TGCAGTGCCCGGAACCCCCGGGCACTTGGATTGGTGGAACTGTTTTTT; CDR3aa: CSARNPRALGLVELFF
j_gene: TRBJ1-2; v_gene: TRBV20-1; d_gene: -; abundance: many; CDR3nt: TGCAGTGCTAGAGATAGGGCTAACTATGGCTACACCTTC; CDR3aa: CSARDRANYGYTF
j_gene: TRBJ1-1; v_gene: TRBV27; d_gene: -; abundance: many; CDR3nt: TGTGCCAGCAGTTTAGCGGGGGATACCACTGAAGCTTTCTTT; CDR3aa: CASSLAGDTTEAFF
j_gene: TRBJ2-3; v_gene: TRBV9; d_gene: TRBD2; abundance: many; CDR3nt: TGTGCCAGCAGCCCTCGGACTAGCGGGGGGGCCCGAGATACGCAGTATTTT; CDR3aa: CASSPRTSGGARDTQYF
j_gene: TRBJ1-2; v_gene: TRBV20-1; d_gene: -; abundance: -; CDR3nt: TGCAGTGCTAGAGCTGGACAGGGCTACACCTTC; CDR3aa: CSARAGQGYTF
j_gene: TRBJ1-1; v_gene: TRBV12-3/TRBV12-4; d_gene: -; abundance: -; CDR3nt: TGTGCCAGCAGTTTACGGTTTCTGGGAGCTTTCTTT; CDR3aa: CASSLRFLGAFF
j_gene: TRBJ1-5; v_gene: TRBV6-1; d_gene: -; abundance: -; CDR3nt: TGTGCCAGCAACCACGGGAGGGATCAGCCCCAGCATTTT; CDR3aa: CASNHGRDQPQHF
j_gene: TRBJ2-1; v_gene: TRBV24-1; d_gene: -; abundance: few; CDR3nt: TGTGCCACCCCGGAGGGTTGCAATGAGCAGTTCTTC; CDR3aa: CATPEGCNEQFF
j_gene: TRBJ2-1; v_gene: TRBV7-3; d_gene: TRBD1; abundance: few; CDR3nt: TGTGCCAGCAGCCCAGCGGACAGGGGCGAGAGCTCCTACAATGAGCAGTTCTTC; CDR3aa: CASSPADRGESSYNEQFF
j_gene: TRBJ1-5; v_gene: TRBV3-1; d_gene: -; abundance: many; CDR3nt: TGTGCCAGCAGCCAAGATCTCGGGCAGCCCCAGCATTTT; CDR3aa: CASSQDLGQPQHF
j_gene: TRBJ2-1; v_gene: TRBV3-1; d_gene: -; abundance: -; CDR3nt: TGTGCCAGCAGCCAGGTACAGGGATACAATGAGCAGTTCTTC; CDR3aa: CASSQVQGYNEQFF
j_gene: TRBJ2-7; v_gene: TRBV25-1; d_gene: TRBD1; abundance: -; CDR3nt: TGTGCCAGCAGTGACCCCGGGACAGGGAAGCACGAGCAGTACTTC; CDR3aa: CASSDPGTGKHEQYF
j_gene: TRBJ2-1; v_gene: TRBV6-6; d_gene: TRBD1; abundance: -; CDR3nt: TGTGCCAGCAGTTACACGACAGGGGCTTCCTACAATGAGCAGTTCTTC; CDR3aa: CASSYTTGASYNEQFF
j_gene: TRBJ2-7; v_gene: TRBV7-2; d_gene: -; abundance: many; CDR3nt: TGTGCCAGCAGCGATGGACAGTATCTTTTCTACGAGCAGTACTTC; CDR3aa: CASSDGQYLFYEQYF
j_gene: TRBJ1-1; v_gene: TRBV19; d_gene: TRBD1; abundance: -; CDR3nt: TGTGCCAGTAGTGGCAACAGGGGGAACACTGAAGCTTTCTTT; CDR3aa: CASSGNRGNTEAFF
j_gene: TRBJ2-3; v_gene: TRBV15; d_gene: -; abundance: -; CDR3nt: TGTGCCACCAGCAGCCGACAGGGCACAGATACGCAGTATTTT; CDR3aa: CATSSRQGTDTQYF
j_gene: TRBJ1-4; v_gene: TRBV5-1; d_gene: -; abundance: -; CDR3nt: TGCGCCAGCAGCTTGGCCTTGCAGGCCTCGGGGGAAAAACTGTTTTTT; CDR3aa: CASSLALQASGEKLFF
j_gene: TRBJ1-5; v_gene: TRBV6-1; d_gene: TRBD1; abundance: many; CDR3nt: TGTGCCAGCAGTCCCCTGGGGGACAGGGGGCTTTTTCCATATCAGCCCCAGCATTTT; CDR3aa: CASSPLGDRGLFPYQPQHF
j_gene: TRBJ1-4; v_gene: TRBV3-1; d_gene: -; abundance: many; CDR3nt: TGTGCCAGCAGCCAGTCGGTAGTGACTAATGAAAAACTGTTTTTT; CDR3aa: CASSQSVVTNEKLFF
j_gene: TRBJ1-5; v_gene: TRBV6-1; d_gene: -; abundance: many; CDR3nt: TGTGCCAGCAGCCTGAAAGGACACCTTAGCAATCAGCCCCAGCATTTT; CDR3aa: CASSLKGHLSNQPQHF
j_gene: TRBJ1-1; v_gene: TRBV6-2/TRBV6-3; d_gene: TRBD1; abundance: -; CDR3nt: TGTGCCAGCTTTAGGACAGGGGGCACTGAAGCTTTCTTT; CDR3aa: CASFRTGGTEAFF
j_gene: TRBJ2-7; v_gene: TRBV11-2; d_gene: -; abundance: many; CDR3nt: TGTGCCAGCAGCTTAGATCTGGTGCCCCCAACCAACTACGAGCAGTACTTC; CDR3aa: CASSLDLVPPTNYEQYF
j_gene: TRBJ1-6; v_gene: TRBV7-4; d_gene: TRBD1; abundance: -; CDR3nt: TGTGCCAGCAGCTTAGGTTCAGGGAGGGACAGGAAATCTAATTCACCCCTCCACTTT; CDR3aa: CASSLGSGRDRKSNSPLHF
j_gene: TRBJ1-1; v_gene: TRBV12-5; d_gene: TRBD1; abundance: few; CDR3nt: TGTGCTAGTGTCCAGGACAGGGGGGACACTGAAGCTTTCTTT; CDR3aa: CASVQDRGDTEAFF
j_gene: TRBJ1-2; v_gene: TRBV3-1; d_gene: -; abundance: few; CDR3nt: TGTGCCAGCAGCCACGGCCGGAACGGCTACACCTTC; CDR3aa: CASSHGRNGYTF
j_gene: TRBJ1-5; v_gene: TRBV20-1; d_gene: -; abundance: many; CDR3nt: TGCAGTGCTAGAGGTGGGAGCAATCAGCCCCAGCATTTT; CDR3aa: CSARGGSNQPQHF
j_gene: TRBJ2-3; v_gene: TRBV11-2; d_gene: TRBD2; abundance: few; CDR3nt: TGTGCCAGCACCCGACCGGGCGGGAGCGGGGGGGAGAGAGATACGCAGTATTTT; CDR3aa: CASTRPGGSGGERDTQYF
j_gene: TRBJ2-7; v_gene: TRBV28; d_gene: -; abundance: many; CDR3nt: TGTGCCAGCATCGCTGGTCGCTCCTACGAGCAGTACTTC; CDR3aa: CASIAGRSYEQYF
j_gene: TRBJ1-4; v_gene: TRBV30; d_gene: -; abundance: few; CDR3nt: TGTGCCTGGAGATGGGGTGATGAAAAACTGTTTTTT; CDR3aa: CAWRWGDEKLFF
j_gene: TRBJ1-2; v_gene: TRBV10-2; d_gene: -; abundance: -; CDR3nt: TGCGCCAGCAGTCAAGCCCCGGATACTAACTATGGCTACACCTTC; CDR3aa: CASSQAPDTNYGYTF
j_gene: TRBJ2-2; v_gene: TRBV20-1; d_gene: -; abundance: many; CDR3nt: TGCAGTGCACGGACAGACATAACCGGGGAGCTGTTTTTT; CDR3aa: CSARTDITGELFF
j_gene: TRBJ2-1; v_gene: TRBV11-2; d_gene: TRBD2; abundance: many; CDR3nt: TGTGCCAGCAGCCCTCGACTTGCGGGGGGCCGCTACAATGAGCAGTTCTTC; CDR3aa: CASSPRLAGGRYNEQFF
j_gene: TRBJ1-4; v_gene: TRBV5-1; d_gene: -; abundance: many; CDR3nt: TGCGCCAGCAGCTCTACGACAGCCCACACAACTAATGAAAAACTGTTTTTT; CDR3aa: CASSSTTAHTTNEKLFF
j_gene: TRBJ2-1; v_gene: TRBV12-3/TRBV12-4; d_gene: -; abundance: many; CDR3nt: TGTGCCAGCAGTCCAGGGGGGGCGCTCAATGAGCAGTTCTTC; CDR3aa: CASSPGGALNEQFF
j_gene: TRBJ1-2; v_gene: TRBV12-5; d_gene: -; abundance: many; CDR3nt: TGTGCTAGTGGTACGGGCGCATCTCTCTATGGCTACACCTTC; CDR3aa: CASGTGASLYGYTF
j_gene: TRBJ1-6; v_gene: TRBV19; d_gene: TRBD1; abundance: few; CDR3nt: TGTGCCAGTAGCCCCCCCGGACAGGGCTTAAGCTCACCCCTCCACTTT; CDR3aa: CASSPPGQGLSSPLHF
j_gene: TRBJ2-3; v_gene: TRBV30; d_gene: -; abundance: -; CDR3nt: TGTGCCTACTCCGGGACTCGCAGAGATACGCAGTATTTT; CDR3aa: CAYSGTRRDTQYF
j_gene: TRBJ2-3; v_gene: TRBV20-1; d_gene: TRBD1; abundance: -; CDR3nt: TGCAGTGCTTTAACCGGGACAGGGGCAGATACGCAGTATTTT; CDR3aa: CSALTGTGADTQYF
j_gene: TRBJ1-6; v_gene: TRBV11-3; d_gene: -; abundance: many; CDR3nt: TGTGCCAGCAGCTCAGGGGCCAATAATTCACCCCTCCACTTT; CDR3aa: CASSSGANNSPLHF
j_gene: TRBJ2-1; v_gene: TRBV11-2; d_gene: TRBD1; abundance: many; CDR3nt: TGTGCCAGCAGCTTGGGGACAGGTCACTCTGAGCAGTTCTTC; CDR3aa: CASSLGTGHSEQFF
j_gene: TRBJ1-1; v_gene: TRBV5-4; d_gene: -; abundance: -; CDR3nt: TGTGCCAGCGGCTTGGCTATCTCGAACACTGAAGCTTTCTTT; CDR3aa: CASGLAISNTEAFF
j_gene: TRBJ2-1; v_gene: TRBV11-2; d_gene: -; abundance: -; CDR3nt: TGTGCCAGCAGCTGGGGGCGGGCCTACAATGAGCAGTTCTTC; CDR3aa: CASSWGRAYNEQFF
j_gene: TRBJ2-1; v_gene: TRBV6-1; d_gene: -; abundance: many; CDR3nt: TGTGCCAGCAGTCTAAGGATAGGGGTCGGGACCAGCTCCTACAATGAGCAGTTCTTC; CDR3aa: CASSLRIGVGTSSYNEQFF
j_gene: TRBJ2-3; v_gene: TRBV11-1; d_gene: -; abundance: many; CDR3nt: TGTGCCAGCGGTTTGGCAGAGGGTGGAACAGATACGCAGTATTTT; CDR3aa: CASGLAEGGTDTQYF
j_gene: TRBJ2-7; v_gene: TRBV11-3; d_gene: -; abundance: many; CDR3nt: TGTGCCAGCAGCTTTTATTTATCCTACGAGCAGTACTTC; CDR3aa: CASSFYLSYEQYF
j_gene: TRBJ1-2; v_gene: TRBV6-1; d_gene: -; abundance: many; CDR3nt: TGTGCCAGCAGTCCCAGGGGTAACTATGGCTACACCTTC; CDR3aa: CASSPRGNYGYTF
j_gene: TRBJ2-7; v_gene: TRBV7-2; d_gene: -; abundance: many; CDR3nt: TGTGCCAGCAGCCGCAGGGGGGCCGCCTACGAGCAGTACTTC; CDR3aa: CASSRRGAAYEQYF